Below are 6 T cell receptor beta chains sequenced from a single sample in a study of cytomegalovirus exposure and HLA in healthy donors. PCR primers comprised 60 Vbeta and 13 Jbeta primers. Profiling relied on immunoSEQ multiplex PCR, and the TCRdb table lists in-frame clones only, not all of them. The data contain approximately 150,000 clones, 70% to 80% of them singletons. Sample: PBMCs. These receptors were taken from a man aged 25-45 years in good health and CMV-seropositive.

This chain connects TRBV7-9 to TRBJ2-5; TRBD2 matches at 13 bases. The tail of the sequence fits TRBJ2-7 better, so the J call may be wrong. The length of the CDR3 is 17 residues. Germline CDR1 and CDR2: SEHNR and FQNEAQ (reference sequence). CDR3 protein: CASSLTSGGANSYEQYF. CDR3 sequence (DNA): TGTGCCAGCAGCTTAACTAGCGGGGGGGCCAATTCCTACGAGCAGTACTTC.

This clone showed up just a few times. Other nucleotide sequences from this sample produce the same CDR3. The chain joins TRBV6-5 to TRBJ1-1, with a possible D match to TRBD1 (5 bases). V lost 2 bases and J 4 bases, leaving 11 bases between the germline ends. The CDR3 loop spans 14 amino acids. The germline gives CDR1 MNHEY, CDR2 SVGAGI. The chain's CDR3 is CASSYLTGGTEAFF. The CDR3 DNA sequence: TGTGCCAGCAGTTACCTTACGGGGGGCACTGAAGCTTTCTTT.

Here the CDR3 DNA reads TGTGCCAGCAATAGCGGGGGCCACACAGATACGCAGTATTTT. Its protein product is CASNSGGHTDTQYF. The chain combines TRBV6-5 with TRBJ2-3, with TRBD2 matching 9 bases. CDR3 size: 14 residues. Trimming at V came to 7 bases and at J to 2 bases, leaving 4 bases not matched to a gene. CDR1 is MNHEY, CDR2 SVGAGI, per germline.

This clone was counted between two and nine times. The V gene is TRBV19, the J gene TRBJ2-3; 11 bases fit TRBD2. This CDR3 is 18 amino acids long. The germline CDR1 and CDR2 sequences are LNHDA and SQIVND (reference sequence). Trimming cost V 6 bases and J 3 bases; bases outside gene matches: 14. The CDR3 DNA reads TGTGCCAGTAGACCCCGTGGTCTTAGCGGGGGGGCAACAGATACGCAGTATTTT. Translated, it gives CASRPRGLSGGATDTQYF.

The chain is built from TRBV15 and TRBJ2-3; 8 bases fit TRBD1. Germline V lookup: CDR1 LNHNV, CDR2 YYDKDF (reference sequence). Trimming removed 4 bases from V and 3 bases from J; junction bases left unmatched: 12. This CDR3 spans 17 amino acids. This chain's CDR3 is CATSMTYQGAGTDTQYF. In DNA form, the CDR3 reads TGTGCCACCAGCATGACGTACCAGGGGGCAGGAACAGATACGCAGTATTTT.

CDR3 sequence reads: CARYWGGQPQHF. As DNA, the CDR3 is TGTGCCCGCTATTGGGGGGGGCAGCCCCAGCATTTT. This chain connects TRBV7-2 to TRBJ1-5; possibly TRBD1 for D (5 bases). The CDR3 sequence is 12 residues long. V was trimmed by 11 bases and J by 7 bases, leaving 15 bases between them. Germline CDR1 SGHTA, CDR2 FQGNSA.